This T cell receptor (beta chain) is drawn from a study of blood T cells in healthy people across ages. With respect to this clonotype: Antigen unknown.

Study observations and caveats: A roughly linear age-dependent decrease characterized TCR beta diversity per million T cells. More naive CD4+ cells and higher diversity marked long-lived donors relative to aged donors.

Next came a second PCR, run for about 6 to 12 cycles, which used a sample-barcoded 5' primer along with a J-beta primer mix. Each cDNA molecule carried a tag from a template-switch adaptor that contained 12 random nucleotides. MiXCR, run by TCRdb on the 5' RACE reads, gives a single entry per CDR3 protein. This table has around 780,000 distinct CDR3 sequences, 56% appearing once. The CDR3 is made up of 14 amino acids. The germline gives CDR1 ENHRY, CDR2 SYGVKD. V lost 6 bases and J lost 4; bases outside the gene matches: 5. Sequenced sample: blood. V gene TRBV10-3 combines with J gene TRBJ1-3; 8 bases match TRBD1. This TCR was sampled from a man aged 40-49 years in good health. The CDR3 coding sequence is TGTGCCATCAGAGGACAGGGAAAAGGAAACACCATATATTTT. This sequence encodes CAIRGQGKGNTIYF.